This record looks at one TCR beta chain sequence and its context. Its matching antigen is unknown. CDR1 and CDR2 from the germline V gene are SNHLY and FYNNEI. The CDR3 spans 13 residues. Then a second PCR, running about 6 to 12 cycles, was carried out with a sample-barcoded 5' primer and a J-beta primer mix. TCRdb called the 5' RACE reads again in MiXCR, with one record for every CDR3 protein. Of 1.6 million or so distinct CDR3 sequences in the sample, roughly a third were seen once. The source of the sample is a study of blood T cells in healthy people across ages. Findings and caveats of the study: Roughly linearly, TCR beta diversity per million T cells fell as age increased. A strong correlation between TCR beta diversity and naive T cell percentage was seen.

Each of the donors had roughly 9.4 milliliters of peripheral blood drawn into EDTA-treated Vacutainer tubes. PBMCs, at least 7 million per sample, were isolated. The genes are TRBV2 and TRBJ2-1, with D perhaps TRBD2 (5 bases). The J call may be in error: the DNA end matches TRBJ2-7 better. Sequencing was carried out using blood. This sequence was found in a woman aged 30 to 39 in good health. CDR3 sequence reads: CASDPEGYNEQYF. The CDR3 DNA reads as TGTGCCAGCGACCCCGAGGGATACAATGAGCAGTACTTC.